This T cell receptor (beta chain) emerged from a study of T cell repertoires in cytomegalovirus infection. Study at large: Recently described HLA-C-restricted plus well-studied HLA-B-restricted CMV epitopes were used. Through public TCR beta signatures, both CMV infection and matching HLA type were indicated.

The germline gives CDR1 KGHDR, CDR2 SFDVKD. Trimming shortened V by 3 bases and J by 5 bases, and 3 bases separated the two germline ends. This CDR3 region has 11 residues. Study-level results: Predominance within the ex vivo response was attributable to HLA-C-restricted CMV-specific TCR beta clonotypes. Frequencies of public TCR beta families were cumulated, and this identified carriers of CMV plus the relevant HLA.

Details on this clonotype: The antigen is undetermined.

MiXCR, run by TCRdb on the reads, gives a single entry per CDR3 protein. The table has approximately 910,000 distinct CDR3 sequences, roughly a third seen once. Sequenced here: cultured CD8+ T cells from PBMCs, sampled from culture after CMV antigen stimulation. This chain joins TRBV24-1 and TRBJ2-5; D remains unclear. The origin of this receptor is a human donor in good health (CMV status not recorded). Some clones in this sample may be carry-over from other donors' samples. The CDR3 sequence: CATSDRETQYF. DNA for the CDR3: TGTGCCACCAGTGATCGGGAGACCCAGTACTTC.